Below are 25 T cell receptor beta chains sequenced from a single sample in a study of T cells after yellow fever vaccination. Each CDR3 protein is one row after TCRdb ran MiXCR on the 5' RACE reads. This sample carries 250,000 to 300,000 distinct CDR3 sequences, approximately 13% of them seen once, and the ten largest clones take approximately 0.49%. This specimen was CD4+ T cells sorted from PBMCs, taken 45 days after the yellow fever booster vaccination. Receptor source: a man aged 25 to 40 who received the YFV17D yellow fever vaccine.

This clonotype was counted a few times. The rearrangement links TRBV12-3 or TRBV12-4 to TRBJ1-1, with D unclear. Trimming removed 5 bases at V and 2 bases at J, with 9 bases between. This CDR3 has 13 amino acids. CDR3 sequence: CASSLLYNTEAFF. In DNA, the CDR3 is TGTGCCAGCAGTCTCTTGTATAACACTGAAGCTTTCTTT.

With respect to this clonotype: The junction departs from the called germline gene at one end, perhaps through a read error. The CDR3 bases are TGCCTCTGGATTTATAACTTGGACGAGCAGTACTTC. Amino acid sequence: CLWIYNLDEQYF. This chain uses TRBV25-1 with TRBJ2-7, with unresolved D. Germline CDR1 reads MGHDK; CDR2 reads SYGVNS. The CDR3 spans 12 residues.

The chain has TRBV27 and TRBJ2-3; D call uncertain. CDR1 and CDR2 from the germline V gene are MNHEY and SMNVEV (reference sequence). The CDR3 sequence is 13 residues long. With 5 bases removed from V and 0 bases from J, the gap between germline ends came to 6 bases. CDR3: CASSVTSTDTQYF. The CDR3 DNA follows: TGTGCCAGCAGTGTTACTAGCACAGATACGCAGTATTTT.

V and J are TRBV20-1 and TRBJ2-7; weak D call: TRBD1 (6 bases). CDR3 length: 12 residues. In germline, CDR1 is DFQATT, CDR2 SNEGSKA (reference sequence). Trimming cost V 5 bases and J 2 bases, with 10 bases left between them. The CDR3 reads CSAPGTTYEQYF. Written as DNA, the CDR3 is TGCAGTGCTCCCGGGACAACCTACGAGCAGTACTTC.

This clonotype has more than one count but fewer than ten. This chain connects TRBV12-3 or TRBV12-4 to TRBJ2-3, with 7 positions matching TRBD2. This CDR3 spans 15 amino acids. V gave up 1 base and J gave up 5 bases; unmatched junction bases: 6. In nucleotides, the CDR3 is TGTGCCAGCAGTTTAGGGCTAGCGGAGGGAGATACGCAGTATTTT. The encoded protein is CASSLGLAEGDTQYF.

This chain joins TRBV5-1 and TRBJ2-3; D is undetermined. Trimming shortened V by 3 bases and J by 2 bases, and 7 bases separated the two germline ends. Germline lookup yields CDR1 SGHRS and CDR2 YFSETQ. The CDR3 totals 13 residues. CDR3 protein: CASSSPPTDTQYF. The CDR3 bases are TGCGCCAGCAGCTCACCTCCCACAGATACGCAGTATTTT.

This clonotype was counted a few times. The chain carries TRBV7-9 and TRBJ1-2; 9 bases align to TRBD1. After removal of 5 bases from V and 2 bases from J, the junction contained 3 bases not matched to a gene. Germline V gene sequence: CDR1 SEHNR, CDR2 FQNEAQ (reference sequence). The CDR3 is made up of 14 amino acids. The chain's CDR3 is CASSVGTGNYGYTF. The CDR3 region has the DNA TGTGCCAGCAGCGTCGGGACAGGGAACTATGGCTACACCTTC.

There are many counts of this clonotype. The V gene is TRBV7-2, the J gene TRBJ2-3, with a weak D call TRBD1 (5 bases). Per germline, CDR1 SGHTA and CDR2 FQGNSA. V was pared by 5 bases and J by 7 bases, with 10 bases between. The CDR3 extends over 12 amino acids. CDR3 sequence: CASSVGPYTQYF. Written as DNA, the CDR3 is TGTGCCAGCAGCGTGGGGCCGTATACGCAGTATTTT.

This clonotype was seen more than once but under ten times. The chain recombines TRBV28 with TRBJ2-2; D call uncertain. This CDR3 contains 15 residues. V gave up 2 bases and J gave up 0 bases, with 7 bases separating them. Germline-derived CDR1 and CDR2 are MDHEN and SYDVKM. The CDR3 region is CASSLPEANTGELFF. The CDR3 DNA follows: TGTGCCAGCAGTTTACCAGAAGCGAACACCGGGGAGCTGTTTTTT.

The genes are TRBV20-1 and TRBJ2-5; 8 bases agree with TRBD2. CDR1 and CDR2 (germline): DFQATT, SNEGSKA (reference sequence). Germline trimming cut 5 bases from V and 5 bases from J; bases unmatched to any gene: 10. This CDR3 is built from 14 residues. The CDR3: CSAEPGLGGETQYF. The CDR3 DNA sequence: TGCAGTGCTGAACCGGGACTAGGGGGGGAGACCCAGTACTTC.

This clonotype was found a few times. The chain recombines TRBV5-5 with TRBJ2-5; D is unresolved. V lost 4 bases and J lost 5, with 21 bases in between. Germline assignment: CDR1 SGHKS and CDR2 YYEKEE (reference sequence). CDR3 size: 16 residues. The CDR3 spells CASSTYPSGLGETQYF. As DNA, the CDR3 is TGTGCCAGCAGCACATACCCAAGTGGGCTCGGGGAGACCCAGTACTTC.

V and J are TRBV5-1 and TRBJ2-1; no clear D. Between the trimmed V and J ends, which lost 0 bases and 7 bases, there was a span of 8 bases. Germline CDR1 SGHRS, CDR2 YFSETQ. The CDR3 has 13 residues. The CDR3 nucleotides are TGCGCCAGCAGCTTGGCGAACCCGAATGAGCAGTTCTTC. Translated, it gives CASSLANPNEQFF.

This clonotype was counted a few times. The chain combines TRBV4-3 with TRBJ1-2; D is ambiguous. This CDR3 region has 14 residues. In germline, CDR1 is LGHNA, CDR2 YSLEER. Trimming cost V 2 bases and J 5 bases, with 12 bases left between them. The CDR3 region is CASSQIGGVYGYTF. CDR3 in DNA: TGCGCCAGCAGCCAAATCGGCGGTGTTTATGGCTACACCTTC.

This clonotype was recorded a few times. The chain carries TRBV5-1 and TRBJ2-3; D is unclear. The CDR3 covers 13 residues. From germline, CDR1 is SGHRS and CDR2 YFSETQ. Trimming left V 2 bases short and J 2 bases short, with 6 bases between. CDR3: CASSFRLTDTQYF. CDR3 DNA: TGCGCCAGCAGCTTTCGGCTCACAGATACGCAGTATTTT.

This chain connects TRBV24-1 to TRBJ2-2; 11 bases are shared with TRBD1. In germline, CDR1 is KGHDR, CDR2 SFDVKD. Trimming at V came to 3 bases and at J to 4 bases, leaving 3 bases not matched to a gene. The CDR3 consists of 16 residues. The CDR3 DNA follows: TGTGCCACCAGTGATCCGGGACAGGGGGTCACCGGGGAGCTGTTTTTT. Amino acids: CATSDPGQGVTGELFF.

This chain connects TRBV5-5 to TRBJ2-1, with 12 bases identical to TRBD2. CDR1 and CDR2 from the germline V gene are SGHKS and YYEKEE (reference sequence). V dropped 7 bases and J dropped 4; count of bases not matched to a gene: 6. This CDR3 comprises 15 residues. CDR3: CASAQTSGSYNEQFF. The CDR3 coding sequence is TGTGCCAGCGCGCAGACTAGCGGGAGTTACAATGAGCAGTTCTTC.

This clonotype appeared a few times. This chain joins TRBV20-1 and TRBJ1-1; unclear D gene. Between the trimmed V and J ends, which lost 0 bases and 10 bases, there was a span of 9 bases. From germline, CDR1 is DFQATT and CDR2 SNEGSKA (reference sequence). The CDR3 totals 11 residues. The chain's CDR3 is CSAREAWGAFF. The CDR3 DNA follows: TGCAGTGCTAGAGAAGCGTGGGGAGCTTTCTTT.

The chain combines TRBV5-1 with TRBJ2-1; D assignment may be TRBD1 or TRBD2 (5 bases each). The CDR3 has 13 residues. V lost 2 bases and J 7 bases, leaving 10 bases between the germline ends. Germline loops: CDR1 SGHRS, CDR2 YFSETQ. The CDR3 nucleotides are TGCGCCAGCAGCTTAGGGGAGAGGAATGAGCAGTTCTTC. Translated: CASSLGERNEQFF.

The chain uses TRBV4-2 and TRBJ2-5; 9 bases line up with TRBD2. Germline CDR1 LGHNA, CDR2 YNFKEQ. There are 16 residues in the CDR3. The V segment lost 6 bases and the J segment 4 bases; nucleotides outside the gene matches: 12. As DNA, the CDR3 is TGTGCCAGCAGAATCGGGGGTAGCGGGAGCGGAGAGACCCAGTACTTC. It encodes CASRIGGSGSGETQYF.

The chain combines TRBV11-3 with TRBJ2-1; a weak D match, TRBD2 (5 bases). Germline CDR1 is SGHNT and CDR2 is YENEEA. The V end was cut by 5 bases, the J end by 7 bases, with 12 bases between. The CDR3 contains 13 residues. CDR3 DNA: TGTGCCAGCAGCCTCGACTATCTTAATGAGCAGTTCTTC. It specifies CASSLDYLNEQFF. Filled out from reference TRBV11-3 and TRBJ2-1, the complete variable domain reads EAGVVQSPRYKIIEKKQPVAFWCNPISGHNTLYWYLQNLGQGPELLIRYENEEAVDDSQLPKDRFSAERLKGVDSTLKIQPAELGDSAVYLCASSLDYLNEQFFGPGTRLTVL.

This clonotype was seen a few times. CDR3 bases: TGTGCCAGCAACCCTAGAGGCGGGGCTATCAGCACAGATACGCAGTATTTT. Amino acid sequence: CASNPRGGAISTDTQYF. V gene TRBV12-3 or TRBV12-4 combines with J gene TRBJ2-3, with a possible D match to TRBD2 (6 bases). There are 17 residues in the CDR3. The V end lost 7 bases, the J end lost 0 bases, and 20 bases lay between the germline ends.

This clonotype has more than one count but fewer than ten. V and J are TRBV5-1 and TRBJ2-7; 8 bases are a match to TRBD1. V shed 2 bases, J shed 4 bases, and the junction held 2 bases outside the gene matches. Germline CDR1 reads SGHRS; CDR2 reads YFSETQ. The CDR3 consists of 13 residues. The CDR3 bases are TGCGCCAGCAGCTTCTGGACAGGGTACGAGCAGTACTTC. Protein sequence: CASSFWTGYEQYF.

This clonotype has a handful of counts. As DNA, the CDR3 is TGTGCCAGCGCCTCGGCAGCCACCGCGGGGGAGCAGTACTTC. Its translation is CASASAATAGEQYF. The chain recombines TRBV2 with TRBJ2-7; D perhaps matches TRBD2 (6 bases). This CDR3 contains 14 residues. V was pared by 8 bases and J by 7 bases, with 21 bases between. CDR1 and CDR2 (germline): SNHLY, FYNNEI.

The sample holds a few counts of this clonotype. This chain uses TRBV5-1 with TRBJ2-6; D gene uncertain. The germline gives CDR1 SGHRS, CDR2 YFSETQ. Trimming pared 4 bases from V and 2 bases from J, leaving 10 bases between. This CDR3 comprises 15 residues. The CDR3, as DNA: TGCGCCAGCAGCACACAGCTTACTGGGGCCAACGTCCTGACTTTC. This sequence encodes CASSTQLTGANVLTF.

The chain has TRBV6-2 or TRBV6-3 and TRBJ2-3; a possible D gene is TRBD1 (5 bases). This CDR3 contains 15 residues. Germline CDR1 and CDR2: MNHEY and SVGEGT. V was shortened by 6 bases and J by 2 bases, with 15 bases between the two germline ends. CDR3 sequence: CASRRPGHLTDTQYF. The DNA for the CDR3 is TGTGCCAGCAGGCGGCCCGGACACCTCACAGATACGCAGTATTTT.